This TCR beta chain was identified during a study of blood T cells in healthy people across ages. PBMCs were isolated at a quantity of at least 6.5 million per sample. As regards this clonotype: Its antigen is unidentified.

Combining a sample-barcoded 5' primer with a J-beta primer mix, a second PCR ran for roughly 7 to 12 cycles. One entry per CDR3 protein results from TCRdb running MiXCR on the 5' RACE reads. Among some 1.1 million distinct CDR3 sequences, under 40% were seen once, and the ten largest hold around 13%. Overall study findings and caveats: Estimated diversity across one million T cells was deemed an underestimate.

The V end lost 0 bases, the J end lost 7 bases, and 19 bases lay between the germline ends. The CDR3 runs 15 residues. CDR1 and CDR2 from the germline V gene are DFQATT and SNEGSKA (reference sequence). The TCR comes from a man between 18 and 35 years old in good health. This rearrangement joins TRBV20-1 to TRBJ2-7, with D maybe TRBD1 (5 bases). Sequencing input: blood. Here the CDR3 reads CSARDKGMGNNEQYF. CDR3 nucleotide sequence: TGCAGTGCTAGAGATAAGGGGATGGGAAACAATGAGCAGTACTTC.